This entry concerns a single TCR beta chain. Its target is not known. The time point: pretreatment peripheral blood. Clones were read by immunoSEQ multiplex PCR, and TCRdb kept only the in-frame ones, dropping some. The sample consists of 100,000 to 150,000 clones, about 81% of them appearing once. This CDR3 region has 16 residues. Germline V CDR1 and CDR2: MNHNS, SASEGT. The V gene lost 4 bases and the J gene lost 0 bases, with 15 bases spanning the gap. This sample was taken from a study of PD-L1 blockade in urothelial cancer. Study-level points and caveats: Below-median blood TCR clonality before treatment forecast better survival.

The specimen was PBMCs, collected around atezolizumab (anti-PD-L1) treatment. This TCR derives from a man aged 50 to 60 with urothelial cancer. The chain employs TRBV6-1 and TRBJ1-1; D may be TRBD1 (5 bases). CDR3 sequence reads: CASSVGEAGMNTEAFF. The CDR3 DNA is TGTGCCAGCAGTGTGGGTGAAGCAGGGATGAACACTGAAGCTTTCTTT.